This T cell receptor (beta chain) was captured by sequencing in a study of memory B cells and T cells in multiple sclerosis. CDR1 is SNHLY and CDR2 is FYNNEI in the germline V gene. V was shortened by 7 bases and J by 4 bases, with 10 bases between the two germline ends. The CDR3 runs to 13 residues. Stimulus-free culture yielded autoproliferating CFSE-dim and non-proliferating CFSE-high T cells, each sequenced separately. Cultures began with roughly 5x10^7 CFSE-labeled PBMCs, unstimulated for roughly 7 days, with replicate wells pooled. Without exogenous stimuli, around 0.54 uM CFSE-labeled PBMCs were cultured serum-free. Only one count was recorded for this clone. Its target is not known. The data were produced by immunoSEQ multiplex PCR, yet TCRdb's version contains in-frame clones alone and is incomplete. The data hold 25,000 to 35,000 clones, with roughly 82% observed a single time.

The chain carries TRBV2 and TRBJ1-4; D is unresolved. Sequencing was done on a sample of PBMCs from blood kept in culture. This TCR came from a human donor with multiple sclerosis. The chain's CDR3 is CASTSDFNEKLFF. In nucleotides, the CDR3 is TGTGCCAGCACTTCCGACTTTAATGAAAAACTGTTTTTT.